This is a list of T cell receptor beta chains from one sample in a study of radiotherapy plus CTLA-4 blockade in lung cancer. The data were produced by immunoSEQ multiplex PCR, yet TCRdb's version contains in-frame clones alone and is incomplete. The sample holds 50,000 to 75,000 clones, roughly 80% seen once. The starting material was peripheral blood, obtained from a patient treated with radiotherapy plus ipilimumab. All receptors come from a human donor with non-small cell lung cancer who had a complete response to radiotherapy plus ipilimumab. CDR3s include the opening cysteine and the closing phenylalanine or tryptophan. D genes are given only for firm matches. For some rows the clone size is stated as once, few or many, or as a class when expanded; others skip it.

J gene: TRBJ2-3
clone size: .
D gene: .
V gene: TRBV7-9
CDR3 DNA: TGTGCCAGCAGCTTCGGGCAGCTGGGGGATACGCAGTATTTT
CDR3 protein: CASSFGQLGDTQYF

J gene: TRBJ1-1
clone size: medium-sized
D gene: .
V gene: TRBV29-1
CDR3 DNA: TGCAGCGTTGAAACCGGGGCGGTAACTGAAGCTTTCTTT
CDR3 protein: CSVETGAVTEAFF

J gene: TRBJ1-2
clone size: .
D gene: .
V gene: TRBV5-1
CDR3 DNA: TGCGCCAGCAGCTTGGACATCTATGGCTACACCTTC
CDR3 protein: CASSLDIYGYTF

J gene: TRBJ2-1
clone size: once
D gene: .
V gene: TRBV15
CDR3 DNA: TGTGCCACCAGCAGAGATCTGGAGGGGGAACCCACTTTGAAGCAGTTCTTC
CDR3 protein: CATSRDLEGEPTLKQFF

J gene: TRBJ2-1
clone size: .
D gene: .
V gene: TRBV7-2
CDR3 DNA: TGTGCCAGCAGCTTAGATTTTGGAACGGGCAATGAGCAGTTCTTC
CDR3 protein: CASSLDFGTGNEQFF

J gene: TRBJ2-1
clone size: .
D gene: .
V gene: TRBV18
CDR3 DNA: TGTGCCAGCTCACTGAGCGTAAATGAGCAGTTCTTC
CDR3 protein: CASSLSVNEQFF

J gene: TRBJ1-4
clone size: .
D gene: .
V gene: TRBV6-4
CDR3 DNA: TGTGCCACCTCTCCGGGGGAAGGAGAAAAACTGTTTTTT
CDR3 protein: CATSPGEGEKLFF

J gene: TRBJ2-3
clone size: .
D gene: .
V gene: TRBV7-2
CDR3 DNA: TGTGCCAGCTCCCTCCCGGTCGGCACAGATACGCAGTATTTT
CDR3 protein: CASSLPVGTDTQYF

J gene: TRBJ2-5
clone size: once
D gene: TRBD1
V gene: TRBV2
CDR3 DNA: TGTGCCAGCAGTCAGGGGCAGGGGGTAGGAAAGACCCAGTACTTC
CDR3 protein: CASSQGQGVGKTQYF

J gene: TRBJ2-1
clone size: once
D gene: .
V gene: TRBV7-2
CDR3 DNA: TGTGCCAGCAGCTACAACAATGAGCAGTTCTTC
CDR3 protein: CASSYNNEQFF

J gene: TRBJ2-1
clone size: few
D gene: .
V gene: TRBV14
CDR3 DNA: TGTGCCAGCAGCCGAACACAGGGTCACAGTGAGCAGTTCTTC
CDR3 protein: CASSRTQGHSEQFF

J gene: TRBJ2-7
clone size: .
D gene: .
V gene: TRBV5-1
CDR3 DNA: TGCGCCAGCAGCTTTGAGGATTCCTACGAGCAGTACTTC
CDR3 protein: CASSFEDSYEQYF

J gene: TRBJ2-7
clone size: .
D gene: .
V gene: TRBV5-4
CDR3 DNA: TGTGCCAGCAGCCTGGAGCCACAGGACTCCTACGAGCAGTACTTC
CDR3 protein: CASSLEPQDSYEQYF

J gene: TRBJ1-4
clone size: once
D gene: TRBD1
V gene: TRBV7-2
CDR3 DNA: TGTGCCAGCAGACCAGACAGGGGTGATGAAAAACTGTTTTTT
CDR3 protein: CASRPDRGDEKLFF

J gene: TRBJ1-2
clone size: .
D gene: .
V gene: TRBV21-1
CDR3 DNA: TGTGCCAGCAGCAAAAAATTGGGGACACTGACACTTTCGAACTATGGCTACACCTTC
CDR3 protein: CASSKKLGTLTLSNYGYTF

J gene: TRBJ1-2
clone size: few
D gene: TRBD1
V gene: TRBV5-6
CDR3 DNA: TGTGCCAGCAGCTTCCTGGACAGGGACTATGGCTACACCTTC
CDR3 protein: CASSFLDRDYGYTF

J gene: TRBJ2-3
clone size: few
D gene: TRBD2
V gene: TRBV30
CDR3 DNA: TGTGCCTGGAGGCCTAGCGGGGGCACAGATACGCAGTATTTT
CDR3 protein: CAWRPSGGTDTQYF

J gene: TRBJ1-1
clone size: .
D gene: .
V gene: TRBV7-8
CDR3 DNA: TGTGCCAGCAGCTTGGGGTACGACACCTGGAACACTGAAGCTTTCTTT
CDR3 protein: CASSLGYDTWNTEAFF

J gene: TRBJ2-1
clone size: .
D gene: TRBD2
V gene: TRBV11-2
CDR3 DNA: TGTGCCAGCAGCTTAGATATAGCGGGGGGGAGCTCCTACAATGAGCAGTTCTTC
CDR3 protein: CASSLDIAGGSSYNEQFF

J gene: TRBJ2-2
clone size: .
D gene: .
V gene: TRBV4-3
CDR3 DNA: TGCGCCAGCAGCCAAGAAGCCGGGGAGCTGTTTTTT
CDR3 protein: CASSQEAGELFF

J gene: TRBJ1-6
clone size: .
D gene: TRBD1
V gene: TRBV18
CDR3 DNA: TGTGCCAGCTCAGCTTCGACAGGGGATGGATCACCCCTCCACTTT
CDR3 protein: CASSASTGDGSPLHF

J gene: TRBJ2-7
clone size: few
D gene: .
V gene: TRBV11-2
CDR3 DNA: TGTGCCAGCAGCTTGGGTCAGGGACACGAGCAGTACTTC
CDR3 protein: CASSLGQGHEQYF

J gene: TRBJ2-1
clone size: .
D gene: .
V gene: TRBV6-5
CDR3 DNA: TGTGCCAGCAGTCTAGGAGAGCTCAATGAGCAGTTCTTC
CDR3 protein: CASSLGELNEQFF

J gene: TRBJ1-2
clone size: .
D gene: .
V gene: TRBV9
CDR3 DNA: TGTGCCAGCAGCCCAATGAGAGGGGGAGGCTATGGCTACACCTTC
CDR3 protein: CASSPMRGGGYGYTF

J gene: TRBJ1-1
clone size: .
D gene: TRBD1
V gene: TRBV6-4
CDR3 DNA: TGTGCCAGCAGTGCGTCACCGGGACAGGGTGAAACTTTCTTT
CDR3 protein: CASSASPGQGETFF

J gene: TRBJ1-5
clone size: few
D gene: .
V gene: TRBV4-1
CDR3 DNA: TGCGCCAGCAGCCAAGATCTGAAGAATAGCAATCAGCCCCAGCATTTT
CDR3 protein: CASSQDLKNSNQPQHF

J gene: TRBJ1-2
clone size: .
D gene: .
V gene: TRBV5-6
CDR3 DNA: TGTGCCAGCAGCTTGGTCCCAGAGGCTAACTATGGCTACACCTTC
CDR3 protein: CASSLVPEANYGYTF

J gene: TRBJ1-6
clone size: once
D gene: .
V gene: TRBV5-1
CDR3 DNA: TGCGCCAGCAGCGCCAAGGGACAAGACTATAATTCACCCCTCCACTTT
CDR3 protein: CASSAKGQDYNSPLHF

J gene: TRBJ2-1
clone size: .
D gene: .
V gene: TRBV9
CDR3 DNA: TGTGCCAGCAGCATTACGCCGGGACTGGGACACAATGAGCAGTTCTTC
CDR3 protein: CASSITPGLGHNEQFF

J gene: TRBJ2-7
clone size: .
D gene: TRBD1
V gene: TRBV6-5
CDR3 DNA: TGTGCCAGCTCGGGACAGGGGTTGTATGAGCAGTACTTC
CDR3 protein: CASSGQGLYEQYF

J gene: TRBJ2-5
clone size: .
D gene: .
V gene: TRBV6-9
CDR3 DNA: TGTGCCAGCAGTTATTCCCCCCCGGACTGGGGAAAGACCCAGTACTTC
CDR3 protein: CASSYSPPDWGKTQYF

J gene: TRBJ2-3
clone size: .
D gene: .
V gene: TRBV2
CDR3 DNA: TGTGCCAGCAGTGACTACAGGGACTTTACATCGGATACGCAGTATTTT
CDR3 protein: CASSDYRDFTSDTQYF

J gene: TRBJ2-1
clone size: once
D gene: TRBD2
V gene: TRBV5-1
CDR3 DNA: TGCGCCAGCAGCCTTGATAGCGGGGGGGCGCGGAATGAGCAGTTCTTC
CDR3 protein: CASSLDSGGARNEQFF

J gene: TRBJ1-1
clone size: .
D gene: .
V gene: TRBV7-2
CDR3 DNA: TGTGCCAGCAGCTTAGCGTTAAACTCTGAAGCTTTCTTT
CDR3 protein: CASSLALNSEAFF

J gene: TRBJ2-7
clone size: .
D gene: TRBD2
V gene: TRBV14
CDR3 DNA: TGTGCCAGCAGCCTCGCGGGGGGGCGAGGATCCTACGAGCAGTACTTC
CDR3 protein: CASSLAGGRGSYEQYF

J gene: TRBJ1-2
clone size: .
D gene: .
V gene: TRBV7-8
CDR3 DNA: TGTGCCAGCAGCTTAGACAAAGGACGTTCTGTCACCTTC
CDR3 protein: CASSLDKGRSVTF

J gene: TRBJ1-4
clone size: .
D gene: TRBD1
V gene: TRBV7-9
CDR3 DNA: TGTGCCAGCAGCTTGTCAGGGGGCATTGAAAAACTGTTTTTT
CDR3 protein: CASSLSGGIEKLFF

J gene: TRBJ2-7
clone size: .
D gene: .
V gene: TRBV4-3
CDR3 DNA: TGCGCCAGCAGCCCAGGGCAGGGAGGATACGAGCAGTACTTC
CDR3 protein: CASSPGQGGYEQYF

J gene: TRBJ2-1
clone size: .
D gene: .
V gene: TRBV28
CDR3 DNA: TGTGCCAGCAGGAACCGGGACCGGACCTACAATGAGCAGTTCTTC
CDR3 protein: CASRNRDRTYNEQFF

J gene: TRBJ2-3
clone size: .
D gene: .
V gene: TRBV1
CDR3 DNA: .
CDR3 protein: CTNSIWASGNRDYIHSHIRKQYF

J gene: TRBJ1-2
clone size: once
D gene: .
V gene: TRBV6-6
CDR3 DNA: TGTGCCAGCAGTTACTCTACCGGGAATCATGGCTACACCTTC
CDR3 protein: CASSYSTGNHGYTF

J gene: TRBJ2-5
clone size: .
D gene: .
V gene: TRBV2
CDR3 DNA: TGTGCCAGCAGTCAAGAAGGTCAAGAGACCCAGTACTTC
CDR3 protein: CASSQEGQETQYF